This is a list of T cell receptor beta chains from one sample in a study of graft-versus-host responses after intestinal transplantation. Repertoires were generated with immunoSEQ multiplex PCR, while TCRdb's copy carries only in-frame clones and drops some. The sample lists 20,000 or so clones, 30% to 40% occurring once. Sequenced here: alloreactive CD8+ T cells from a mixed lymphocyte reaction culture, sampled before intestinal transplant. Source of these receptors: a human patient who received an intestinal transplant. The CDR3 runs from the conserved cysteine through the conserved F or W. The D gene is left open where the match is weak. Some rows have no size entry. The others give once, few or many, or a class for an expanded clone.

d_gene: .
abundance: .
v_gene: TRBV6-1
j_gene: TRBJ2-4
CDR3aa: CAVVSGKNIQYF
CDR3nt: TGTGCCGTCGTATCGGGCAAAAACATTCAGTACTTC

d_gene: .
abundance: few
v_gene: TRBV5-1
j_gene: TRBJ2-5
CDR3aa: CASGLAIGEETQYF
CDR3nt: TGCGCCAGCGGTCTAGCGATTGGGGAAGAGACCCAGTACTTC

d_gene: .
abundance: .
v_gene: TRBV19
j_gene: TRBJ2-1
CDR3aa: CASSIWFSGHEQFF
CDR3nt: TGTGCCAGTAGTATTTGGTTCTCGGGGCATGAGCAGTTCTTC

d_gene: TRBD2
abundance: once
v_gene: TRBV9
j_gene: TRBJ2-2
CDR3aa: CASSANLAVTNTGELFF
CDR3nt: TGTGCCAGCAGCGCGAACCTAGCGGTAACGAACACCGGGGAGCTGTTTTTT

d_gene: .
abundance: .
v_gene: TRBV6-6
j_gene: TRBJ2-7
CDR3aa: CASSYSSAHYEQYF
CDR3nt: TGTGCCAGCAGTTACTCTAGTGCCCACTACGAGCAGTACTTC

d_gene: .
abundance: few
v_gene: TRBV6-5
j_gene: TRBJ2-4
CDR3aa: CASKSQAAENIQYF
CDR3nt: TGTGCCAGCAAAAGTCAGGCCGCCGAAAACATTCAGTACTTC

d_gene: .
abundance: .
v_gene: TRBV6-6
j_gene: TRBJ1-3
CDR3aa: CANPSRTAGNTIYF
CDR3nt: TGTGCCAACCCGTCCAGGACTGCTGGAAACACCATATATTTT

d_gene: TRBD2
abundance: .
v_gene: TRBV11-3
j_gene: TRBJ2-7
CDR3aa: CASSFQAGGSYEQYF
CDR3nt: TGTGCCAGCAGCTTCCAAGCGGGAGGTTCATACGAGCAGTACTTC

d_gene: TRBD2
abundance: .
v_gene: TRBV10-2
j_gene: TRBJ2-3
CDR3aa: CASSDLAGVSDTQYF
CDR3nt: TGCGCCAGCAGTGACCTAGCGGGAGTGTCAGATACGCAGTATTTT

d_gene: .
abundance: .
v_gene: TRBV21-1
j_gene: TRBJ2-1
CDR3aa: CASSARLAGSSYNEQFF
CDR3nt: TGTGCCAGCAGCGCCCGACTAGCGGGGAGCTCCTACAATGAGCAGTTCTTC

d_gene: TRBD1
abundance: .
v_gene: TRBV7-9
j_gene: TRBJ1-4
CDR3aa: CATRATGTGEKLFF
CDR3nt: TGTGCCACTAGGGCGACAGGGACGGGTGAAAAACTGTTTTTT